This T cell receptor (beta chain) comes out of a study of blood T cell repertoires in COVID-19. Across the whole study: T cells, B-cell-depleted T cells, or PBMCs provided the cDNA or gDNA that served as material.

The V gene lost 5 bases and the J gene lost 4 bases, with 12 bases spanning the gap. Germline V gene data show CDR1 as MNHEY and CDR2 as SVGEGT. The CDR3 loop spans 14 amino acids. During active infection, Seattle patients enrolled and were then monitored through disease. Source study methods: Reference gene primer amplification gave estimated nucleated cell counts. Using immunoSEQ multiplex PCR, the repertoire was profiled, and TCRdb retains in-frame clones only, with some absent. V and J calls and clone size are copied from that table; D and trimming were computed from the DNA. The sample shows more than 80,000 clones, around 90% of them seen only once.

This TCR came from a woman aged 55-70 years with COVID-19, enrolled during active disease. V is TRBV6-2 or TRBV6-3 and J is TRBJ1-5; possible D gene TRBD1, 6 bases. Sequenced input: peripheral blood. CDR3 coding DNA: TGTGCCAGCAGTGCAGGGGCCCAAAATCAGCCCCAGCATTTT. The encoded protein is CASSAGAQNQPQHF.